Listed below are T cell receptor beta chains from one sample, sequenced in a study of blood T cell repertoires in COVID-19. Profiled with immunoSEQ multiplex PCR; TCRdb holds only in-frame clones, not every one. The profile shows hundreds of thousands of clones, about 91% of them singletons. Sample: PBMCs or T cells enriched from blood (not recorded which). Source of these receptors: a woman in her forties who had recovered from COVID-19. CDR3s include the opening cysteine and the closing phenylalanine or tryptophan. A D gene is named only where the DNA matches it firmly. Clone size appears in some rows only: once, few, many, or a class for an expanded clone.

J gene: TRBJ2-7
V gene: TRBV18
clone size: once
D gene: TRBD1
CDR3 DNA: TGTGCCAGCTCACCTTCCGGGACAGGGGACCACGAGCAGTACTTC
CDR3 protein: CASSPSGTGDHEQYF

J gene: TRBJ2-7
V gene: TRBV28
clone size: few
D gene: TRBD2
CDR3 DNA: TGTGCCAGCAGTCCGACTAGCGGGGGGACCTACGAGCAGTACTTC
CDR3 protein: CASSPTSGGTYEQYF

J gene: TRBJ1-5
V gene: TRBV4-3
clone size: .
D gene: .
CDR3 DNA: TGCGCCAGCAGCCAAGATGCCGGCCGGGGTAGAATTAGCAATCAGCCCCAGCATTTT
CDR3 protein: CASSQDAGRGRISNQPQHF

J gene: TRBJ2-7
V gene: TRBV27
clone size: .
D gene: TRBD2
CDR3 DNA: TGTGCCAGCAGTTCCTTACTAGCGCCCTCCTACGAGCAGTACTTC
CDR3 protein: CASSSLLAPSYEQYF

J gene: TRBJ2-7
V gene: TRBV21-1
clone size: once
D gene: .
CDR3 DNA: TGTGCCAGCAGCAAAGTCGAGGCTAGCGGGAGCTCCTACGAGCAGTACTTC
CDR3 protein: CASSKVEASGSSYEQYF

J gene: TRBJ2-3
V gene: TRBV21-1
clone size: .
D gene: .
CDR3 DNA: TGTGCCAGCACCCCGGGACTCCCCACAGATACGCAGTATTTT
CDR3 protein: CASTPGLPTDTQYF

J gene: TRBJ1-6
V gene: TRBV12-3/TRBV12-4
clone size: .
D gene: .
CDR3 DNA: TGTGCCAGCAGTTCACAGGGATCACCCCTCCACTTT
CDR3 protein: CASSSQGSPLHF

J gene: TRBJ2-1
V gene: TRBV9
clone size: .
D gene: .
CDR3 DNA: TGTGCCAGCAGCCCGGGAGCCAGCTCCTACAATGAGCAGTTCTTC
CDR3 protein: CASSPGASSYNEQFF

J gene: TRBJ1-1
V gene: TRBV11-3
clone size: .
D gene: TRBD1
CDR3 DNA: TGTGCCAGCAGCTTAGGCAGGGGGCAAACTGAAGCTTTCTTT
CDR3 protein: CASSLGRGQTEAFF

J gene: TRBJ2-3
V gene: TRBV29-1
clone size: few
D gene: .
CDR3 DNA: TGCAGCGTGTCGGGACAAGTCAGCACAGATACGCAGTATTTT
CDR3 protein: CSVSGQVSTDTQYF

J gene: TRBJ1-6
V gene: TRBV5-4
clone size: .
D gene: .
CDR3 DNA: TGTGCCAGCAGCTCGGGCAGGGATAATTCACCCCTCCACTTT
CDR3 protein: CASSSGRDNSPLHF

J gene: TRBJ2-7
V gene: TRBV7-3
clone size: .
D gene: TRBD2
CDR3 DNA: TGTGCCAGCAGCTCCGGACTAGCGGGAGGGGGGTACGAGCAGTACTTC
CDR3 protein: CASSSGLAGGGYEQYF

J gene: TRBJ1-1
V gene: TRBV2
clone size: .
D gene: .
CDR3 DNA: TGTGCCAGCATTACAGGGTTCGCTGAAGCTTTCTTT
CDR3 protein: CASITGFAEAFF

J gene: TRBJ1-5
V gene: TRBV15
clone size: .
D gene: TRBD1
CDR3 DNA: TGTGCCACCGACTCGGGGGACAGGGCTTATCAGCCCCAGCATTTT
CDR3 protein: CATDSGDRAYQPQHF

J gene: TRBJ2-7
V gene: TRBV29-1
clone size: .
D gene: .
CDR3 DNA: TGCAGCGTAAGACAGAGTTACGAGCAGTACTTC
CDR3 protein: CSVRQSYEQYF

J gene: TRBJ2-7
V gene: TRBV11-3
clone size: .
D gene: TRBD1
CDR3 DNA: TGTGCCAGCAGCCCCTCCCCAGGGGGCAGAGACGAGCAGTACTTC
CDR3 protein: CASSPSPGGRDEQYF

J gene: TRBJ2-7
V gene: TRBV19
clone size: few
D gene: .
CDR3 DNA: TGTGCCACCGAGACAGAATCTTACGAGCAGTACTTC
CDR3 protein: CATETESYEQYF

J gene: TRBJ2-1
V gene: TRBV4-2
clone size: .
D gene: TRBD2
CDR3 DNA: TGTGCCAGCAGCCAAGGACTAGCGGGTGGTGAGCAGTTCTTC
CDR3 protein: CASSQGLAGGEQFF

J gene: TRBJ1-5
V gene: TRBV28
clone size: .
D gene: TRBD1
CDR3 DNA: TGTGCCAGCAGTTCCCCGGGACAGGTTGGACAGCCCCAGCATTTT
CDR3 protein: CASSSPGQVGQPQHF

J gene: TRBJ1-4
V gene: TRBV3-1/TRBV3-2
clone size: .
D gene: .
CDR3 DNA: TGTGCCAGCAGCCACCGTCCCGAAAAACTGTTTTTT
CDR3 protein: CASSHRPEKLFF

J gene: TRBJ2-5
V gene: TRBV2
clone size: .
D gene: .
CDR3 DNA: TGTGCCAGCACCGAACTTGAAGAGACCCAGTACTTC
CDR3 protein: CASTELEETQYF

J gene: TRBJ1-1
V gene: TRBV29-1
clone size: .
D gene: .
CDR3 DNA: TGCAGCGTTGTGCGGGCGACAGGAACGAACACTGAAGCTTTCTTT
CDR3 protein: CSVVRATGTNTEAFF

J gene: TRBJ2-1
V gene: TRBV5-6
clone size: .
D gene: .
CDR3 DNA: TGTGCCAGCAGCTTGGGACCTCGAGGAAGTGAGCAGTTCTTC
CDR3 protein: CASSLGPRGSEQFF